The source of this TCR beta chain is a study of T cell responses to AZD1222 COVID-19 vaccine. Study-level background: Investigators merged groups given second doses at roughly 4 or roughly 12 weeks. Study-wide points: Sampling that yielded the repertoires occurred only after the peak T cell response. After two AZD1222 doses, spike-specific TCR breadth and depth rose versus day 0.

Turning to this clone: The antigen is undetermined.

The protocol was immunoSEQ multiplex PCR, while the TCRdb copy is restricted to in-frame clones and leaves out a portion. The table shows roughly 130,000 clones, with approximately 90% occurring only once. The source is an adult in good health. Sequencing used peripheral blood, obtained on day 0 of AZD1222 vaccination.

The CDR3 DNA sequence: TGTGCCAGCATCCGTACCCGGGCGTTGGCGGTTGGTTCACCCCTCCACTTT. As protein: CASIRTRALAVGSPLHF. The chain combines TRBV2 with TRBJ1-6; D not certain. The length of the CDR3 is 17 residues. V was shortened by 7 bases and J by 9 bases, with 25 bases between the two germline ends. Germline V gives CDR1 SNHLY, CDR2 FYNNEI.